This TCR beta chain was found in a study of T-cell memory formation after mild COVID-19. Study outcomes and limitations: The main location of contracting CD4+ clones was CM and EM, and that of contracting CD8+ clones was EMRA. Second-wave clones reaching peak frequency on day 37 lacked confirmed SARS-CoV-2 specificity. Later expanders leaned CD4+, whereas day 15 to 85 contracting clones were balanced CD4/CD8.

This clonotype was seen a handful of times. Its antigen remains unidentified. The V end was cut by 5 bases, the J end by 5 bases, with 25 bases between. Germline assignment: CDR1 KGHSH and CDR2 LQKENI. The length of the CDR3 is 17 residues. Via MiXCR, TCRdb re-called the 5' RACE reads, giving one row per CDR3 protein. The sample has 300,000 to 400,000 distinct CDR3 sequences, 25% to 30% seen once. This rearrangement joins TRBV18 to TRBJ2-7, with D maybe TRBD1 (6 bases). Sequencing was performed on PBMCs or a T cell subset sorted from them (not recorded which). The origin of this receptor is an adult woman who had mild COVID-19 (a few samples of this study predate the infection). Cell type and time point are not known. Here the CDR3 reads CASSGWGHETPTNEQYF. The DNA for the CDR3 is TGTGCCAGCTCAGGGTGGGGGCACGAGACCCCCACCAACGAGCAGTACTTC. Combining the CDR3 with reference TRBV18 and TRBJ2-7 gives the whole variable domain NAGVMQNPRHLVRRRGQEARLRCSPMKGHSHVYWYRQLPEEGLKFMVYLQKENIIDESGMPKERFSAEFPKEGPSILRIQQVVRGDSAAYFCASSGWGHETPTNEQYFGPGTRLTVT.